This is a list of T cell receptor beta chains from one sample in a study of blood T cell repertoires in COVID-19. Profiling relied on immunoSEQ multiplex PCR, and the TCRdb table lists in-frame clones only, not all of them. The table shows about 400,000 clones, with 70% to 90% occurring only once. The specimen sequenced was PBMCs or T cells enriched from blood (not recorded which). The origin of the receptors is a woman between 18 and 30 years old with acute COVID-19. The CDR3 runs from the conserved cysteine through the conserved F or W. Fields, in order: J gene, clone size, V gene, D gene, CDR3 DNA, CDR3 protein. The D gene is left open where the match is weak. Size is stated for part of the rows, as once, few or many counts, or as a class when the clone is expanded.

j_call: TRBJ2-7
clone_size: -
v_call: TRBV19
d_call: -
cdr3_nt: TGTGCCAGTAGAAAGGGAAACAGGGACGAGCAGTACTTC
cdr3_aa: CASRKGNRDEQYF

j_call: TRBJ1-2
clone_size: -
v_call: TRBV25-1
d_call: TRBD1
cdr3_nt: TGTGCCAGCAGTGACGCGGCTCAGGGGGCGGCTCGCACCTTC
cdr3_aa: CASSDAAQGAARTF

j_call: TRBJ2-1
clone_size: -
v_call: TRBV11-3
d_call: -
cdr3_nt: TGTGCCAGCAGCTTATCCAGGAACAATGAGCAGTTCTTC
cdr3_aa: CASSLSRNNEQFF

j_call: TRBJ2-1
clone_size: once
v_call: TRBV15
d_call: TRBD2
cdr3_nt: TGTGCCACCAGCTGGAGCGGGGAATACAATGAGCAGTTCTTC
cdr3_aa: CATSWSGEYNEQFF

j_call: TRBJ2-3
clone_size: -
v_call: TRBV7-9
d_call: -
cdr3_nt: TGTGCCAGCAGCTTAGGAGGGACAGATACGCAGTATTTT
cdr3_aa: CASSLGGTDTQYF

j_call: TRBJ1-5
clone_size: few
v_call: TRBV7-7
d_call: TRBD1
cdr3_nt: TGTGCCAGCAGTCTCCTGCGATTAATACAGGGGGCCGAGAACGATCAGCCCCAGCATTTT
cdr3_aa: CASSLLRLIQGAENDQPQHF

j_call: TRBJ1-6
clone_size: -
v_call: TRBV4-1
d_call: TRBD1
cdr3_nt: TGCGCCAGCAGCCAAGAACCAGGGGGCCTTTCACCCCTCCACTTT
cdr3_aa: CASSQEPGGLSPLHF

j_call: TRBJ2-7
clone_size: -
v_call: TRBV7-8
d_call: -
cdr3_nt: TGTGCCAGCAGCTTAGCGGGAGGAAAGTACGAGCAGTACTTC
cdr3_aa: CASSLAGGKYEQYF

j_call: TRBJ2-7
clone_size: -
v_call: TRBV28
d_call: TRBD2
cdr3_nt: TGTGCCAGCACCGTCCCGGGCGGGAGTCACTACGAGCAATACTTC
cdr3_aa: CASTVPGGSHYEQYF

j_call: TRBJ2-2
clone_size: -
v_call: TRBV10-3
d_call: -
cdr3_nt: TGTGCCAACTCAGGATCCGGGAACACCGGGGAGCTGTTTTTT
cdr3_aa: CANSGSGNTGELFF

j_call: TRBJ1-3
clone_size: -
v_call: TRBV5-5
d_call: -
cdr3_nt: TGTGCCAGCAGCGTGGGGAGTTCTGGAAACACCATATATTTT
cdr3_aa: CASSVGSSGNTIYF

j_call: TRBJ2-7
clone_size: -
v_call: TRBV6-5
d_call: -
cdr3_nt: TGTGCCAGCAGCGACTACAGGGTGGAATACGAGCAGTACTTC
cdr3_aa: CASSDYRVEYEQYF

j_call: TRBJ2-7
clone_size: -
v_call: TRBV10-2
d_call: -
cdr3_nt: TGCGCCAGCAGTGTAGGAGGGACAGCCTACGAGCAGTACTTC
cdr3_aa: CASSVGGTAYEQYF

j_call: TRBJ1-6
clone_size: -
v_call: TRBV27
d_call: -
cdr3_nt: TGTGCCAGCAGTTTGGGCAGGGGCTCACCCCTCCACTTT
cdr3_aa: CASSLGRGSPLHF

j_call: TRBJ1-3
clone_size: -
v_call: TRBV7-8
d_call: -
cdr3_nt: TGTGCCAGCAGCCCGACACAGGCCCGCTCTGGAAACACCATATATTTT
cdr3_aa: CASSPTQARSGNTIYF

j_call: TRBJ2-7
clone_size: -
v_call: TRBV28
d_call: -
cdr3_nt: TGTGCCAGCAAGGGGAAGTTCGCCTACGAGCAGTACTTC
cdr3_aa: CASKGKFAYEQYF

j_call: TRBJ1-5
clone_size: -
v_call: TRBV10-3
d_call: TRBD1
cdr3_nt: TGTGCCATCAGGGGGGGACAGGGGGAGGCTCAGCCCCAGCATTTT
cdr3_aa: CAIRGGQGEAQPQHF

j_call: TRBJ1-5
clone_size: -
v_call: TRBV28
d_call: -
cdr3_nt: TGTGCCAGCAGTTTCCAGGCCCTCAATCAGCCCCAGCATTTT
cdr3_aa: CASSFQALNQPQHF

j_call: TRBJ1-1
clone_size: -
v_call: TRBV5-1
d_call: -
cdr3_nt: TGCGCCAGCAGCTTGGCCGGTCCAGGTTACGGGAACACTGAAGCTTTCTTT
cdr3_aa: CASSLAGPGYGNTEAFF

j_call: TRBJ1-1
clone_size: -
v_call: TRBV3-1/TRBV3-2
d_call: TRBD1
cdr3_nt: TGTGCCAGCAGAAAAGGGACAGGGGGCACTGAAGCTTTCTTT
cdr3_aa: CASRKGTGGTEAFF

j_call: TRBJ1-3
clone_size: -
v_call: TRBV4-2
d_call: -
cdr3_nt: TGTGCCAGCAGCCAAGATCTTCTTTCTATAGGGGGGGAATCTGGAAACACCATATATTTT
cdr3_aa: CASSQDLLSIGGESGNTIYF

j_call: TRBJ2-1
clone_size: -
v_call: TRBV29-1
d_call: -
cdr3_nt: TGCAGCGTTGAAGGAGAGAACAATGAGCAGTTCTTC
cdr3_aa: CSVEGENNEQFF

j_call: TRBJ1-5
clone_size: -
v_call: TRBV7-2
d_call: -
cdr3_nt: TGTGCCAGCAGCCCAAGGGGTCAGCCCCAGCATTTT
cdr3_aa: CASSPRGQPQHF

j_call: TRBJ2-6
clone_size: once
v_call: TRBV28
d_call: TRBD1
cdr3_nt: TGTGCCAGCAGCCGGACAGGGGTTGGGGCCAACGTCCTGACTTTC
cdr3_aa: CASSRTGVGANVLTF

j_call: TRBJ2-2
clone_size: -
v_call: TRBV5-1
d_call: TRBD1
cdr3_nt: TGCGCCAGCAGCTGGGACAGGACCGCGGCCGGGGAGCTGTTTTTT
cdr3_aa: CASSWDRTAAGELFF

j_call: TRBJ1-1
clone_size: -
v_call: TRBV2
d_call: -
cdr3_nt: TGTGCCAGCAGCGCTGGGGTAGGCTGGCGGGACACTGAAGCTTTCTTT
cdr3_aa: CASSAGVGWRDTEAFF

j_call: TRBJ1-1
clone_size: -
v_call: TRBV7-3
d_call: -
cdr3_nt: TGTGCCAGCAGCTTAAATATTGAGGCTGAAGCTTTCTTT
cdr3_aa: CASSLNIEAEAFF

j_call: TRBJ1-1
clone_size: -
v_call: TRBV13
d_call: TRBD1
cdr3_nt: TGTGCCAGCAGCTCCCGGGACAGCGGGAACACTGAAGCTTTCTTT
cdr3_aa: CASSSRDSGNTEAFF

j_call: TRBJ2-1
clone_size: -
v_call: TRBV2
d_call: TRBD2
cdr3_nt: TGTGCCAGCAGTGAAGCGGGACTAGCACTCAATGAGCAGTTCTTC
cdr3_aa: CASSEAGLALNEQFF

j_call: TRBJ2-3
clone_size: once
v_call: TRBV9
d_call: -
cdr3_nt: TGTGCCAGCAGCGTAGAGGGGAGGAATGCAGATACGCAGTATTTT
cdr3_aa: CASSVEGRNADTQYF

j_call: TRBJ2-1
clone_size: -
v_call: TRBV30
d_call: TRBD2
cdr3_nt: TGTGCCTGGAGTGTATCAGCGGGAGGGTACGATGAGCAGTTCTTC
cdr3_aa: CAWSVSAGGYDEQFF

j_call: TRBJ1-5
clone_size: -
v_call: TRBV2
d_call: -
cdr3_nt: TGTGCCAGCACGGCAGACTATAGCAATCAGCCCCAGCATTTT
cdr3_aa: CASTADYSNQPQHF

j_call: TRBJ2-2
clone_size: -
v_call: TRBV11-3
d_call: TRBD2
cdr3_nt: TGTGCCAGCAGCTTAGGGGGACTAGCGCTCACCGGGGAGCTGTTTTTT
cdr3_aa: CASSLGGLALTGELFF

j_call: TRBJ2-7
clone_size: -
v_call: TRBV7-2
d_call: -
cdr3_nt: TGTGCCAGCAGCTTAGGTAACAGGCCACTCTCCGTGCAGTACTTC
cdr3_aa: CASSLGNRPLSVQYF

j_call: TRBJ1-2
clone_size: -
v_call: TRBV6-5
d_call: -
cdr3_nt: TGTGCCAGCAGTTACTCGCGGTTGTCAGACCCATATGGCTACACCTTC
cdr3_aa: CASSYSRLSDPYGYTF

j_call: TRBJ1-6
clone_size: -
v_call: TRBV18
d_call: -
cdr3_nt: TGTGCCAGCTCACGCGAGGTTAATTCACCCCTCCACTTT
cdr3_aa: CASSREVNSPLHF

j_call: TRBJ1-5
clone_size: -
v_call: TRBV7-9
d_call: -
cdr3_nt: TGTGCCAGCAGCTTAGCGCTTCCAGGTGTAGACCAGCCCCAGCATTTT
cdr3_aa: CASSLALPGVDQPQHF

j_call: TRBJ2-4
clone_size: -
v_call: TRBV20-1
d_call: TRBD1
cdr3_nt: TGCAGTGCCGGGGACAGAAACATTCAGTACTTC
cdr3_aa: CSAGDRNIQYF

j_call: TRBJ1-5
clone_size: -
v_call: TRBV7-9
d_call: -
cdr3_nt: TGTGCCAGCAGCTTTGGATCGGGGGATCAGCCCCAGCATTTT
cdr3_aa: CASSFGSGDQPQHF